Only a few counts were recorded for the clone carrying this T cell receptor beta chain. Its antigen remains unidentified. The investigators amplified TCR beta CDR3 regions from RNA transcripts. The HTBI primer set was used in a first-round RT-PCR of the TCR CDR3. TCRdb redid the calling of the multiplex PCR reads with MiXCR, one entry per CDR3 protein. The table includes roughly 380,000 distinct CDR3 sequences, roughly 13% detected once. These data belong to a study of T cells in Graves' hyperthyroidism and ophthalmopathy. Study-wide results and limits: Expanded thyroid clonotypes (above 0.001) were mostly also found in blood.

Lactation, pregnancy, other autoimmune disease or uncontrolled infection excluded patients. Cells are PBMCs isolated from more than 8.5 ml of fresh blood. The sequenced material came from blood. This sequence originates from a woman in her late teens or twenties with Graves' hyperthyroidism.

The CDR3, as DNA: TGCGCCAGCAGCCAAGTCCACAGGGGCCCAGGGGACGAGCAGTACTTC. This encodes CASSQVHRGPGDEQYF. The genes are TRBV4-1 and TRBJ2-7; 7 bases match TRBD1. The CDR3 contains 16 residues. J gave up 5 bases and V 1 base, and 11 bases lay outside the gene matches. Germline loops: CDR1 MGHRA, CDR2 YSYEKL.